The 27 T cell receptor beta chains presented below share a single source sample, sequenced in a study of blood T cell repertoires in COVID-19. The repertoire was sequenced with immunoSEQ multiplex PCR; TCRdb's copy has only in-frame clones and lacks some. The table includes about 74,000 clones, 70% to 80% detected once. Material: peripheral blood. The receptors were gathered from a man between 65 and 80 years old with acute or convalescent COVID-19.

The chain recombines TRBV18 with TRBJ2-4; TRBD1 aligns across 9 bases. This CDR3 is built from 14 residues. From germline, CDR1 is KGHSH and CDR2 LQKENI. V lost 3 bases and J lost 7; bases outside the gene matches: 4. Written as DNA, the CDR3 is TGTGCCAGCTCACCCCGGACAGGGGATAACATTCAGTACTTC. Its translation is CASSPRTGDNIQYF.

The V call is TRBV28, the J call TRBJ1-5, with a possible D match to TRBD1 (6 bases). CDR1 is MDHEN, CDR2 SYDVKM, per germline. V was clipped by 7 bases and J by 2 bases, with 15 bases between them. The CDR3 sequence is 15 residues long. CDR3 sequence: CASTLWGQGNQPQHF. The CDR3 coding sequence is TGTGCCAGCACCCTATGGGGGCAGGGCAATCAGCCCCAGCATTTT. Variable domain in full (rest from reference TRBV28 and TRBJ1-5): DVKVTQSSRYLVKRTGEKVFLECVQDMDHENMFWYRQDPGLGLRLIYFSYDVKMKEKGDIPEGYSVSREKKERFSLILESASTNQTSMYLCASTLWGQGNQPQHFGDGTRLSIL.

V is TRBV6-5 and J is TRBJ1-2; TRBD1 agrees at 12 bases. The ends lost 4 bases at V and 5 bases at J; junction bases unmatched: 8. Germline-derived CDR1 and CDR2 are MNHEY and SVGAGI. The CDR3 is 16 residues long. CDR3 sequence: CASSWEPGQGAYGYTF. The CDR3 DNA reads as TGTGCCAGCAGTTGGGAACCGGGACAGGGGGCGTATGGCTACACCTTC.

This chain links TRBV5-1 with TRBJ2-3, with D tentatively TRBD1 (7 bases). The V end lost 7 bases, the J end lost 0 bases, and 18 bases lay between the germline ends. The CDR3 is 16 amino acids. From germline, CDR1 is SGHRS and CDR2 YFSETQ. The CDR3 spells CASGFGGTASTDTQYF. In DNA, the CDR3 is TGCGCCAGCGGATTCGGAGGGACAGCTAGCACAGATACGCAGTATTTT. Looking up the rest from reference TRBV5-1 and TRBJ2-3 gives the full variable domain: KAGVTQTPRYLIKTRGQQVTLSCSPISGHRSVSWYQQTPGQGLQFLFEYFSETQRNKGNFPGRFSGRQFSNSRSEMNVSTLELGDSALYLCASGFGGTASTDTQYFGPGTRLTVL.

The chain combines TRBV2 with TRBJ1-1; D remains unclear. This CDR3 comprises 13 residues. Looked up from germline, CDR1 is SNHLY and CDR2 is FYNNEI. Trimming left V 8 bases short and J 1 base short, with 11 bases between. The CDR3 nucleotides read TGTGCCAGCTTACGGGAGGGGAACACTGAAGCTTTCTTT. Protein product: CASLREGNTEAFF.

This clone was counted only a few times. The chain has TRBV7-9 and TRBJ2-5; TRBD2 matches at 12 bases. The CDR3 is 16 amino acids. Per germline, CDR1 SEHNR and CDR2 FQNEAQ (reference sequence). The junction had 5 bases not matched to a gene; V was cut back by 4 bases and J by 2 bases. CDR3 residues: CASSSGTSGPQETQYF. In DNA form, the CDR3 reads TGTGCCAGCAGCTCCGGGACTAGCGGGCCTCAAGAGACCCAGTACTTC.

This clone was detected only a few times. The chain links TRBV19 to TRBJ2-1; 14 nucleotides align to TRBD2. V lost 9 bases to trimming and J lost 1 base; unmatched junction nucleotides: 5. CDR3 length: 16 amino acids. Germline values: CDR1 LNHDA, CDR2 SQIVND (reference sequence). The CDR3 bases are TGTGCCAGCCTCGGGACTAGCGGGAGATCCTACAATGAGCAGTTCTTC. It codes for CASLGTSGRSYNEQFF.

The chain couples TRBV7-3 to TRBJ1-1; D may be TRBD1 (5 bases). Germline lookup yields CDR1 SGHTA and CDR2 FQGTGA. V lost 3 bases and J 7 bases, leaving 15 bases between the germline ends. This CDR3 has 14 residues. CDR3 amino acids: CASSFQGGRSEAFF. CDR3 coding DNA: TGTGCCAGCAGCTTTCAGGGAGGGCGGAGTGAAGCTTTCTTT. The full variable domain, rest sourced from reference TRBV7-3 and TRBJ1-1, is GAGVSQTPSNKVTEKGKYVELRCDPISGHTALYWYRQSLGQGPEFLIYFQGTGAADDSGLPNDRFFAVRPEGSVSTLKIQRTERGDSAVYLCASSFQGGRSEAFFGQGTRLTVV.

The chain couples TRBV28 to TRBJ1-5; D uncertain. Deletions cut 7 bases from V and 4 bases from J, with 20 bases between. This CDR3 has 16 residues. Per germline, CDR1 MDHEN and CDR2 SYDVKM. CDR3 amino acids: CASTPSEGAVNQPQHF. For the CDR3, the DNA is TGTGCCAGCACCCCCTCGGAGGGCGCGGTGAATCAGCCCCAGCATTTT.

The genes are TRBV20-1 and TRBJ1-5, with TRBD1 identical over 7 bases. Germline CDR1 reads DFQATT; CDR2 reads SNEGSKA (reference sequence). This CDR3 contains 14 residues. The J segment lost 2 bases and the V segment lost 3 bases, leaving 4 bases of the junction unmatched. The CDR3 here is CSASQGGGNQPQHF. The CDR3 DNA sequence: TGCAGTGCTAGTCAGGGGGGCGGCAATCAGCCCCAGCATTTT.

This clone has a handful of counts. The chain carries TRBV27 and TRBJ2-7; unclear D gene. The CDR3 runs 15 residues. Per germline, CDR1 MNHEY and CDR2 SMNVEV (reference sequence). Trimming took off 2 bases at V and 5 bases at J, with 16 bases between the two ends. The CDR3 sequence is CASSLGGLPVDEQYF. The CDR3 region has the DNA TGTGCCAGCAGTTTAGGTGGGCTCCCCGTGGACGAGCAGTACTTC.

Note on this clone: The germline gene is not matched at one end of the junction; a read error may be the cause. J is TRBJ2-2 and V is TRBV5-1, with 12 bases fitting TRBD2. The CDR3 consists of 15 residues. Germline CDR1 SGHRS, CDR2 YFSETQ. CDR3 amino acids: CASSSGLAGTGGLFF. CDR3 nucleotide sequence: TGCGCCAGCAGCTCCGGACTAGCGGGGACCGGGGGGCTGTTTTTT.

The rearrangement links TRBV7-3 to TRBJ2-1; tentative D call: TRBD2 (6 bases). V lost 3 bases to trimming and J lost 9 bases, with 15 bases between them. In germline, CDR1 is SGHTA, CDR2 FQGTGA. This CDR3 spans 14 amino acids. The chain's CDR3 is CASSFGGGSGEQFF. CDR3 DNA: TGTGCCAGCAGCTTCGGTGGGGGGTCAGGTGAGCAGTTCTTC.

This chain joins TRBV3-1 (or the pseudogene TRBV3-2) and TRBJ1-1, with D tentatively TRBD1 (5 bases). V was trimmed by 8 bases and J by 0 bases, leaving 13 bases between them. The CDR3 extends over 14 amino acids. Per germline, CDR1 LGHDT and CDR2 YNNKEL (reference sequence). The CDR3 nucleotides are TGTGCCAGCGGGGCATCGCTCATGAACACTGAAGCTTTCTTT. Translated, it gives CASGASLMNTEAFF.

This clone occurred once. CDR3 protein: CASSIWEGETQYF. CDR3 nucleotide sequence: TGTGCCAGCAGCATATGGGAGGGCGAGACCCAGTACTTC. The rearrangement links TRBV9 to TRBJ2-5, with TRBD2 matching over 7 bases. CDR3 size: 13 residues. The J segment lost 5 bases and the V segment lost 4 bases, leaving 5 bases of the junction unmatched. Germline values: CDR1 SGDLS, CDR2 YYNGEE. The variable domain in full, completed from reference TRBV9 and TRBJ2-5, reads DSGVTQTPKHLITATGQRVTLRCSPRSGDLSVYWYQQSLDQGLQFLIQYYNGEERAKGNILERFSAQQFPDLHSELNLSSLELGDSALYFCASSIWEGETQYFGPGTRLLVL.

The gene calls are TRBV28 and TRBJ2-7; possible D gene TRBD1, 6 bases. V was trimmed by 5 bases and J by 0 bases, leaving 20 bases between them. Germline CDR1 MDHEN, CDR2 SYDVKM. The CDR3 loop spans 17 amino acids. The CDR3 loop reads CASSPLSGTRDSYEQYF. For the CDR3, the DNA is TGTGCCAGCAGTCCACTCTCCGGGACAAGAGACTCCTACGAGCAGTACTTC.

V and J are TRBV7-9 and TRBJ2-1, with D perhaps TRBD2 (6 bases). Per the germline V gene, CDR1 is SEHNR and CDR2 is FQNEAQ (reference sequence). The CDR3 has 15 residues. With 3 bases removed from V and 4 bases from J, the gap between germline ends came to 13 bases. Here the CDR3 reads CASSFRGSGYNEQFF. The DNA of the CDR3 is TGTGCCAGCAGCTTCCGGGGGTCGGGATACAATGAGCAGTTCTTC.

The V gene is TRBV2, the J gene TRBJ2-1; TRBD2 aligns across 8 bases. The J segment lost 7 bases and the V segment lost 1 base, leaving 9 bases of the junction unmatched. CDR1 is SNHLY, CDR2 FYNNEI, per germline. This CDR3 has 16 amino acids. The CDR3 here is CASSEELREVQNEQFF. For the CDR3, the DNA is TGTGCCAGCAGTGAAGAGCTGCGGGAGGTCCAAAATGAGCAGTTCTTC.

This sequence joins TRBV7-9 and TRBJ2-1, with 10 bases lining up with TRBD1. With V trimmed by 11 bases and J by 1 base, 14 bases remained unmatched. The CDR3 has 17 amino acids. CDR1 and CDR2 from the germline V gene are SEHNR and FQNEAQ (reference sequence). In DNA form, the CDR3 reads TGTGCCTCAGGGGGACAGGGGTTAGGAGGGTCCTACAATGAGCAGTTCTTC. Translated: CASGGQGLGGSYNEQFF.

The chain recombines TRBV18 with TRBJ2-5; 9 bases are a match to TRBD1. V trimming: 6 bases; J trimming: 4 bases; junction bases outside the gene matches: 6. CDR3 size: 14 residues. Germline V gives CDR1 KGHSH, CDR2 LQKENI. The CDR3 DNA is TGTGCCAGCTCCGGGACAGGGACTGGAGAGACCCAGTACTTC. This encodes CASSGTGTGETQYF.

The chain employs TRBV11-2 and TRBJ1-2, with 8 bases identical to TRBD1. Unmatched junction bases numbered 10, after V lost 8 bases and J lost 5 bases. Germline V gene lookup returns CDR1 SGHAT and CDR2 FQNNGV. This CDR3 is 14 amino acids long. The CDR3 reads CASQLLQGGYGYTF. The CDR3, as DNA: TGTGCCAGCCAGCTTTTACAGGGGGGGTATGGCTACACCTTC.

The rearrangement uses TRBV7-2 and TRBJ1-2; no clear D gene. V was cut by 1 base and J by 7 bases, with 16 bases left in between. There are 15 residues in the CDR3. Germline V gene sequence: CDR1 SGHTA, CDR2 FQGNSA. CDR3 residues: CASSLDSGLGSGYTF. The CDR3 bases are TGTGCCAGCAGCTTAGATTCCGGACTGGGAAGTGGCTACACCTTC.

The chain recombines TRBV19 with TRBJ1-1; 7 nucleotides match TRBD1. The CDR3 is 16 residues long. Germline lookup yields CDR1 LNHDA and CDR2 SQIVND (reference sequence). V was clipped by 7 bases and J by 5 bases; unmatched bases: 16. The CDR3 DNA is TGTGCCAGTATTCCCCTCCTGGAGACAGGGAGGACTGAAGCTTTCTTT. This encodes CASIPLLETGRTEAFF.

The chain links TRBV27 to TRBJ2-7; perhaps TRBD1 as D (6 bases). Germline V gene sequence: CDR1 MNHEY, CDR2 SMNVEV (reference sequence). Trimming pared 6 bases from V and 6 bases from J, leaving 15 bases between. The CDR3 consists of 13 residues. CDR3 residues: CASRLVQGGEQYF. CDR3 DNA sequence: TGTGCCAGCAGGTTGGTACAGGGCGGCGAGCAGTACTTC.

This sequence joins TRBV7-2 and TRBJ2-7; perhaps TRBD2 as D (6 bases). The CDR3 sequence is 14 residues long. V was clipped by 7 bases and J by 2 bases, with 15 bases between them. Germline CDR1 and CDR2: SGHTA and FQGNSA. DNA for the CDR3: TGTGCCAGCATCGGGACTCCCGGCGCCTACGAGCAGTACTTC. Translating gives CASIGTPGAYEQYF.

J is TRBJ2-1 and V is TRBV7-2; 9 positions match TRBD2. Trimming cost V 3 bases and J 4 bases; bases outside gene matches: 4. The CDR3 contains 15 residues. Germline V lookup: CDR1 SGHTA, CDR2 FQGNSA. The CDR3 bases are TGTGCCAGCAGCTTGGCTAGCGGGACATACAATGAGCAGTTCTTC. This sequence encodes CASSLASGTYNEQFF.

This clone was observed at least ten times. The gene calls are TRBV28 and TRBJ2-1; D is possibly TRBD2 (6 bases). This CDR3 spans 15 amino acids. Germline V gives CDR1 MDHEN, CDR2 SYDVKM. V lost 7 bases, J lost 9 bases, and 22 bases lay in between. The CDR3 DNA follows: TGTGCCAGCACCGTTAGCGGAACCCTTGCTGGTGAGCAGTTCTTC. The encoded protein is CASTVSGTLAGEQFF. Full variable domain (missing parts from reference TRBV28 and TRBJ2-1): DVKVTQSSRYLVKRTGEKVFLECVQDMDHENMFWYRQDPGLGLRLIYFSYDVKMKEKGDIPEGYSVSREKKERFSLILESASTNQTSMYLCASTVSGTLAGEQFFGPGTRLTVL.